Presented here are 12 T cell receptor beta chains from one specimen sequenced in a study of blood T cell repertoires in COVID-19. TCRdb's table, derived via immunoSEQ multiplex PCR, lists solely in-frame clones and lacks some. In the table there are approximately 46,000 clones, roughly 87% of which are singletons. Sequenced material: peripheral blood. These receptors originate from a man aged 65 to 85 with active COVID-19.

The rearrangement uses TRBV5-1 and TRBJ1-4; a possible D gene is TRBD1 (6 bases). The V end lost 4 bases, the J end lost 5 bases, and 12 bases lay between the germline ends. CDR3 size: 14 residues. CDR1 and CDR2 from the germline V gene are SGHRS and YFSETQ. CDR3 nucleotide sequence: TGCGCCAGCAGCCCGGGACACGGGAATGAAAAACTGTTTTTT. As protein: CASSPGHGNEKLFF.

The V gene is TRBV29-1, the J gene TRBJ2-1, with 10 bases lining up with TRBD1. J was trimmed by 9 bases and V by 4 bases; bases with no gene match: 12. The CDR3 is 15 amino acids. Germline assignment: CDR1 SQVTM and CDR2 ANQGSEA. The CDR3 nucleotides are TGCAGCGTTGGTGTGGGTGGGGGACAGGGGTCTGAGCAGTTCTTC. Amino acid sequence: CSVGVGGGQGSEQFF.

The rearrangement joins TRBV5-1 to TRBJ1-2; D not certain. Trimming left V 6 bases short and J 4 bases short, with 16 bases between. Per the germline V gene, CDR1 is SGHRS and CDR2 is YFSETQ. CDR3 length: 14 residues. CDR3 nucleotide sequence: TGCGCCAGCAACGCCGCGGCAGCAAGCTATGGCTACACCTTC. Amino acid sequence: CASNAAAASYGYTF.

The chain links TRBV7-8 to TRBJ2-7; TRBD2 matches 7 bases. J lost 3 bases, V lost 5 bases, and 10 bases had no gene match. Germline-derived CDR1 and CDR2 are SGHVS and FQNEAQ. This CDR3 is built from 15 residues. The CDR3 loop reads CASSPRGGVNYEQYF. For the CDR3, the DNA is TGTGCCAGCAGCCCGCGGGGAGGGGTCAACTACGAGCAGTACTTC.

The chain joins TRBV6-5 to TRBJ1-2, with 10 positions matching TRBD1. CDR3 length: 16 residues. Germline trimming cut 2 bases from V and 5 bases from J; bases unmatched to any gene: 8. The V gene's germline CDR1 is MNHEY and CDR2 SVGAGI. For the CDR3, the DNA is TGTGCCAGCAGTTACCCCTCCGGGACAGGGGCTTATGGCTACACCTTC. This sequence encodes CASSYPSGTGAYGYTF.

The chain couples TRBV7-6 to TRBJ1-1, with D maybe TRBD1 (6 bases). Germline loops: CDR1 SGHVS, CDR2 FNYEAQ. V shed 3 bases and J shed 5 bases, with 16 bases lying between them. This CDR3 comprises 15 residues. This CDR3 is CASSLGQGVLTEAFF. In DNA, the CDR3 is TGTGCCAGCAGCTTGGGACAAGGAGTTTTGACTGAAGCTTTCTTT.

V and J are TRBV4-2 and TRBJ2-2, with D possibly being TRBD2 (6 bases). The germline CDR1 and CDR2 sequences are LGHNA and YNFKEQ. The germline V and J ends were trimmed by 7 bases and 5 bases, with 17 bases remaining between them. The CDR3 is made up of 15 amino acids. CDR3 DNA sequence: TGTGCCAGCAAGAGTTGGGGGGAGCGGACCGGGGAGCTGTTTTTT. Translation: CASKSWGERTGELFF.

The chain is built from TRBV15 and TRBJ2-1; D not certain. Germline V lookup: CDR1 LNHNV, CDR2 YYDKDF (reference sequence). V lost 3 bases, J lost 0 bases, and 12 bases lay in between. This CDR3 is 16 amino acids long. The CDR3 DNA follows: TGTGCCACCAGCAGCAGACTCTTCAGCTCCTACAATGAGCAGTTCTTC. Translating it yields CATSSRLFSSYNEQFF.

V and J are TRBV18 and TRBJ2-5; no firm D call. Trimming removed 2 bases at V and 2 bases at J, with 9 bases between. Germline V CDR1 and CDR2: KGHSH, LQKENI. The CDR3 loop spans 14 amino acids. CDR3 loop: CASSPGLLQETQYF. CDR3 bases: TGTGCCAGCTCACCAGGTTTACTACAAGAGACCCAGTACTTC.

The CDR3 DNA is TGTGCCAGCAGCTTGAGGTTGACAGGGCCCCCCTACGAGCAGTACTTC. It translates to CASSLRLTGPPYEQYF. The rearrangement uses TRBV5-6 and TRBJ2-7; 7 bases fit TRBD1. Germline V gene sequence: CDR1 SGHDT, CDR2 YYEEEE. Trimming at V came to 1 base and at J to 2 bases, leaving 9 bases not matched to a gene. The CDR3 runs to 16 residues.

The chain recombines TRBV6-4 with TRBJ2-2, with 7 positions matching TRBD2. With V trimmed by 7 bases and J by 0 bases, 5 bases remained unmatched. Germline CDR1 reads MRHNA; CDR2 reads SNTAGT. The CDR3 runs to 15 residues. CDR3 amino acids: CASTRDYTNTGELFF. The CDR3 DNA is TGTGCCAGCACGCGGGACTATACGAACACCGGGGAGCTGTTTTTT.

This chain joins TRBV5-1 and TRBJ1-1, with D possibly matching TRBD1 (5 bases). There are 13 residues in the CDR3. Trimming stripped 7 bases from V and 4 bases from J, with 14 bases between. Per the germline V gene, CDR1 is SGHRS and CDR2 is YFSETQ. The CDR3 DNA follows: TGCGCCAGCCGGCCCCAGGGTAGCACTGAAGCTTTCTTT. Amino acids: CASRPQGSTEAFF. The variable domain in full, with the rest retrieved from reference TRBV5-1 and TRBJ1-1, is KAGVTQTPRYLIKTRGQQVTLSCSPISGHRSVSWYQQTPGQGLQFLFEYFSETQRNKGNFPGRFSGRQFSNSRSEMNVSTLELGDSALYLCASRPQGSTEAFFGQGTRLTVV.